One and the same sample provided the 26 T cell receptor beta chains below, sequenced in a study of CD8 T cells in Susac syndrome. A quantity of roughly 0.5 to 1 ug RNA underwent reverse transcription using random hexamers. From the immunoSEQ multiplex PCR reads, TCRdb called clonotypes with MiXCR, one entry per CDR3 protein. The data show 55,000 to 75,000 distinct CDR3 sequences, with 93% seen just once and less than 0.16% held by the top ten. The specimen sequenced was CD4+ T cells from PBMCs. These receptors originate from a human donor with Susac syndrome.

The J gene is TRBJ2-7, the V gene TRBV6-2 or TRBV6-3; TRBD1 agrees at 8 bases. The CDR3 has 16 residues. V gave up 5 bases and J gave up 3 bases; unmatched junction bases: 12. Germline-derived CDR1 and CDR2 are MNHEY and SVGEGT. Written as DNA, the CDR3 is TGTGCCAGCAGTACCTTTGACAGGGGTTGGGACTACGAGCAGTACTTC. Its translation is CASSTFDRGWDYEQYF.

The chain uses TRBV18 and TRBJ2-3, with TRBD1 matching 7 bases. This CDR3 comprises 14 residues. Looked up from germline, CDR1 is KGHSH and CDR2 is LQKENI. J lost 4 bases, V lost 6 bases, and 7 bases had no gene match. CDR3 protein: CASSPTGVPDTQYF. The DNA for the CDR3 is TGTGCCAGCTCCCCTACAGGGGTTCCAGATACGCAGTATTTT.

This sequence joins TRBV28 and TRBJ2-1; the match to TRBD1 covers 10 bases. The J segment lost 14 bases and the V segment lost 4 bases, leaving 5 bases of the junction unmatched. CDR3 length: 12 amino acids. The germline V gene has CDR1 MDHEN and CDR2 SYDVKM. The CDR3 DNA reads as TGTGCCAGCAGTTCCCGGGGGACAGGGGAGTTCTTC. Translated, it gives CASSSRGTGEFF.

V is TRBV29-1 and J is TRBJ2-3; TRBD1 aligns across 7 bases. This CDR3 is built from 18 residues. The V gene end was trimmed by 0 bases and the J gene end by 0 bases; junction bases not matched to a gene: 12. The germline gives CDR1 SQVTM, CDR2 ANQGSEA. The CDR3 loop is CSVEDHLGTVSSTDTQYF. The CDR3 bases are TGCAGCGTTGAAGATCACTTAGGGACAGTTTCTAGCACAGATACGCAGTATTTT.

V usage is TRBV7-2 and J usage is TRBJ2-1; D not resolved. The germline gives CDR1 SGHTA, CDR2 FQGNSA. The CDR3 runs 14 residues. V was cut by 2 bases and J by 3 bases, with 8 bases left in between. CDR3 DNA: TGTGCCAGCAGCTTACAGGACCTCTACAATGAGCAGTTCTTC. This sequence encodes CASSLQDLYNEQFF.

CDR3 in DNA: TGTGCCAGTTCGGGCATGAACACTGAAGCTTTCTTT. It codes for CASSGMNTEAFF. V and J are TRBV6-5 and TRBJ1-1; D ambiguous. Germline CDR1 and CDR2: MNHEY and SVGAGI. The V end lost 9 bases, the J end lost 0 bases, and 8 bases lay between the germline ends. This CDR3 has 12 residues.

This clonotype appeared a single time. The CDR3 sequence is CASSLRGQGGEQYF. CDR3 sequence (DNA): TGCGCCAGCAGCCTTAGGGGACAGGGGGGCGAGCAGTACTTC. The chain joins TRBV5-1 to TRBJ2-7, with 11 bases aligning to TRBD1. Germline V lookup: CDR1 SGHRS, CDR2 YFSETQ. The V gene end was trimmed by 4 bases and the J gene end by 6 bases; junction bases not matched to a gene: 6. CDR3 length: 14 residues. The whole variable domain, remainder taken from reference TRBV5-1 and TRBJ2-7, is KAGVTQTPRYLIKTRGQQVTLSCSPISGHRSVSWYQQTPGQGLQFLFEYFSETQRNKGNFPGRFSGRQFSNSRSEMNVSTLELGDSALYLCASSLRGQGGEQYFGPGTRLTVT.

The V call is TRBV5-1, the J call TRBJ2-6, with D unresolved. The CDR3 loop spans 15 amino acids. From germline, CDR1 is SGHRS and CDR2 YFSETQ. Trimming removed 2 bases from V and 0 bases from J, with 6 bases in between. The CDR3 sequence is CASSLESSGANVLTF. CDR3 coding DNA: TGCGCCAGCAGCTTAGAGTCCTCTGGGGCCAACGTCCTGACTTTC.

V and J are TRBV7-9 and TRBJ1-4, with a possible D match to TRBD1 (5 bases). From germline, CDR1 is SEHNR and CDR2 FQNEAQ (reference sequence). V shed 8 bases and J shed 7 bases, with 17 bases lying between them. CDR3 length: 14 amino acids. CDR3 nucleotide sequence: TGTGCCAGCGGGAGGGGCGAATATCCTGAAAAACTGTTTTTT. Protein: CASGRGEYPEKLFF.

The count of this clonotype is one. CDR3 in amino acids: CASSIQSFITEAFF. The CDR3 DNA is TGTGCCAGCAGTATCCAATCCTTTATTACTGAAGCTTTCTTT. The rearrangement uses TRBV12-3 or TRBV12-4 and TRBJ1-1; no definite D call. This CDR3 is built from 14 residues. The germline V and J ends were trimmed by 5 bases and 5 bases, with 15 bases remaining between them.

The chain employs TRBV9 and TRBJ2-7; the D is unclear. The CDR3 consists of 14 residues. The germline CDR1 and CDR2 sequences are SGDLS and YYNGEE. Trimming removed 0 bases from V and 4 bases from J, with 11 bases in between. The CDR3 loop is CASSVGRLPYEQYF. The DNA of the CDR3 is TGTGCCAGCAGCGTAGGTAGACTGCCATACGAGCAGTACTTC.

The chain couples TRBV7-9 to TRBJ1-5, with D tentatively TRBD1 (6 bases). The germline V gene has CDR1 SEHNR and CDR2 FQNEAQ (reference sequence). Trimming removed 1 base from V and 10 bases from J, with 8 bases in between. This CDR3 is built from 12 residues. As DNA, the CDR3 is TGTGCCAGCAGCTTAGAGGGGACACCCCAGCATTTT. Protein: CASSLEGTPQHF. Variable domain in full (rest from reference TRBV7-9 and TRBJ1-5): DTGVSQNPRHKITKRGQNVTFRCDPISEHNRLYWYRQTLGQGPEFLTYFQNEAQLEKSRLLSDRFSAERPKGSFSTLEIQRTEQGDSAMYLCASSLEGTPQHFGDGTRLSIL.

In DNA, the CDR3 is TGCGCCAGCAGCTTGGAGGGGACCTACGAGCAGTACTTC. Its protein is CASSLEGTYEQYF. The gene calls are TRBV5-1 and TRBJ2-7; D is possibly TRBD1 (5 bases). Germline CDR1 SGHRS, CDR2 YFSETQ. V lost 0 bases, J lost 2 bases, and 6 bases lay in between. The CDR3 has 13 amino acids.

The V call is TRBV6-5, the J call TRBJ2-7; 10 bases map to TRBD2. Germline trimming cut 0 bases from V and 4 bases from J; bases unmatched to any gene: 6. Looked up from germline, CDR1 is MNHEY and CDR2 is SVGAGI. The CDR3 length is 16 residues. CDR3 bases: TGTGCCAGCAGTTACTCGCCTAGCGGGGGCAATTACGAGCAGTACTTC. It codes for CASSYSPSGGNYEQYF.

DNA for the CDR3: TGTGCCAGCAGTTACTCGAGCGGGGCGAGGACTGAAGCTTTCTTT. It translates to CASSYSSGARTEAFF. V gene TRBV6-5 combines with J gene TRBJ1-1; perhaps TRBD1 as D (5 bases). The germline V and J ends were trimmed by 0 bases and 5 bases, with 13 bases remaining between them. The CDR3 has 15 residues. Germline V gene sequence: CDR1 MNHEY, CDR2 SVGAGI.

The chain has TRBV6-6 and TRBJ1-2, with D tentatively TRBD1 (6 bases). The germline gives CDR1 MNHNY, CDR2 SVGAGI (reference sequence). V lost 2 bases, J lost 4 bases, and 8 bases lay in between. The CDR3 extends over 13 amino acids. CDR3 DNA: TGTGCCAGCAGTTACGGACAGTCCTATGGCTACACCTTC. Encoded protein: CASSYGQSYGYTF.

CDR3: CSVGTGGNQPQHF. The CDR3 DNA sequence: TGCAGCGTAGGGACAGGCGGCAATCAGCCCCAGCATTTT. This sequence joins TRBV29-1 and TRBJ1-5; 8 bases line up with TRBD1. The CDR3 runs 13 residues. The V gene's germline CDR1 is SQVTM and CDR2 ANQGSEA. V shed 6 bases and J 2 bases; nucleotides not matched to a gene: 3.

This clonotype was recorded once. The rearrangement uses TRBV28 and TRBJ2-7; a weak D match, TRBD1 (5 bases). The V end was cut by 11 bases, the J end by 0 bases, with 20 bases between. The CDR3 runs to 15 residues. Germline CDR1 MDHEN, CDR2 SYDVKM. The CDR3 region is CAVHSRGRSSYEQYF. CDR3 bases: TGTGCCGTCCACTCTAGGGGCAGAAGCTCCTACGAGCAGTACTTC.

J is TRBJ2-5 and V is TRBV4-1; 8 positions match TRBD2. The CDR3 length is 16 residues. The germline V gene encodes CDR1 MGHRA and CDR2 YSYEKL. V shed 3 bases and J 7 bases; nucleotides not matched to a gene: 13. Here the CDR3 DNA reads TGCGCCAGCAGCCACAGCGGGGGAGGCGACGTTGGGACCCAGTACTTC. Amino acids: CASSHSGGGDVGTQYF.

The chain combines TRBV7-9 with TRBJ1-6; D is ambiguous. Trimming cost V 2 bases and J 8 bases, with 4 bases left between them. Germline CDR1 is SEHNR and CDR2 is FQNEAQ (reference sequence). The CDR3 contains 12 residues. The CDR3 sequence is CASSLSDSPLHF. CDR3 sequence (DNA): TGTGCCAGCAGCTTAAGCGATTCACCCCTCCACTTT.

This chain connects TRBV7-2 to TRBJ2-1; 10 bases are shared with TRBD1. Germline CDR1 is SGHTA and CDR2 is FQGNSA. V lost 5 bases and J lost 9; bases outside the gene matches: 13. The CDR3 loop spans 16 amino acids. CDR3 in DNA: TGTGCCAGCAGCCATCCTCTGGGACAGGGGACCGTTGAGCAGTTCTTC. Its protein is CASSHPLGQGTVEQFF.

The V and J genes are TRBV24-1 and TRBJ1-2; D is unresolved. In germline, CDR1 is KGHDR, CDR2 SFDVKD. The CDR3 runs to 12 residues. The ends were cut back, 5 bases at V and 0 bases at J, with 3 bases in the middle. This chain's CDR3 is CATSVANYGYTF. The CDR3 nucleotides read TGTGCCACCAGTGTCGCTAACTATGGCTACACCTTC.

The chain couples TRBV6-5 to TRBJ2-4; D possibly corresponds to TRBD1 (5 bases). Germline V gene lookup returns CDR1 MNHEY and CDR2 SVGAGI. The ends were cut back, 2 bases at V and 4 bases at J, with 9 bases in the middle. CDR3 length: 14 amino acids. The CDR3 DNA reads TGTGCCAGCAGTTACACAAGGGGTAAAAACATTCAGTACTTC. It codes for CASSYTRGKNIQYF.

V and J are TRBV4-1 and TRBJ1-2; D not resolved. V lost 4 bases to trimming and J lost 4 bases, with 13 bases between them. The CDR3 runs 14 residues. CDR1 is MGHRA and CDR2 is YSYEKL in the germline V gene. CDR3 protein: CASSRQARSYGYTF. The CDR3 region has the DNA TGCGCCAGCAGCCGCCAGGCTCGCTCCTATGGCTACACCTTC.

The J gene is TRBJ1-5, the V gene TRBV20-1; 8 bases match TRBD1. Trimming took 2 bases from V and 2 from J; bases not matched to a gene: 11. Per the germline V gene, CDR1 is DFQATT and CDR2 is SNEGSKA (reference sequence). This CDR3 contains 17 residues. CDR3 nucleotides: TGCAGTGCTAGAAGGACAGGGTCATGGGTAGGCAATCAGCCCCAGCATTTT. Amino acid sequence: CSARRTGSWVGNQPQHF.

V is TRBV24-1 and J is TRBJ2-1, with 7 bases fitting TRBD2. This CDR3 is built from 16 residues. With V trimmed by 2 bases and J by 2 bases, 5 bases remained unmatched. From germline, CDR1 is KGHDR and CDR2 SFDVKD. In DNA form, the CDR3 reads TGTGCCACCAGTGATTCGGGGGGAGAGGCCTACAATGAGCAGTTCTTC. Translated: CATSDSGGEAYNEQFF.